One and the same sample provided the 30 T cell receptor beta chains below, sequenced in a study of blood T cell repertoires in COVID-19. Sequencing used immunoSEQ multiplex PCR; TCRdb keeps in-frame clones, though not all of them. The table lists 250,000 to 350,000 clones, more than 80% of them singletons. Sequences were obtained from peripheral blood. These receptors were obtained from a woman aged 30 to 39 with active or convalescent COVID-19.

CDR3 sequence reads: CASSPSTTRETQYF. DNA of the CDR3: TGTGCCAGCTCACCATCGACCACCAGGGAGACCCAGTACTTC. The chain has TRBV18 and TRBJ2-5, with D unresolved. Trimming removed 2 bases from V and 5 bases from J, with 12 bases in between. The CDR3 contains 14 residues. CDR1 and CDR2 from the germline V gene are KGHSH and LQKENI.

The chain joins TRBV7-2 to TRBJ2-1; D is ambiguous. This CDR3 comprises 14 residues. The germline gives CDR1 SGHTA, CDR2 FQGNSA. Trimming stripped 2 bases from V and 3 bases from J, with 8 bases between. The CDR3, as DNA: TGTGCCAGCAGCTTACCCAGGTTCTACAATGAGCAGTTCTTC. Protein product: CASSLPRFYNEQFF.

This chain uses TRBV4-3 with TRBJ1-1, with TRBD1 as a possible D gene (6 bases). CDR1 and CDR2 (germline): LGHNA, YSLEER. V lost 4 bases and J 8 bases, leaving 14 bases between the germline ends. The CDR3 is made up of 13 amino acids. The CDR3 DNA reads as TGCGCCAGCAGCCTAACAACCGGGACAGAAGCTTTCTTT. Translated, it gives CASSLTTGTEAFF.

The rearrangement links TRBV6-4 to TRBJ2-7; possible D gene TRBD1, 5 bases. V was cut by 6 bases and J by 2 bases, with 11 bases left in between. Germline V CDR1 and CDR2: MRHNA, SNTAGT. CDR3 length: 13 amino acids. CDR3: CASSIRAPYEQYF. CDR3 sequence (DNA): TGTGCCAGCAGCATCAGGGCCCCCTACGAGCAGTACTTC.

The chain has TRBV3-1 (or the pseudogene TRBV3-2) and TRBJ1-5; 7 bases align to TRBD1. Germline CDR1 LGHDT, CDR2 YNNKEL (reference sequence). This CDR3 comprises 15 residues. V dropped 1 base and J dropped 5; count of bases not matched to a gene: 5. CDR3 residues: CASSQGQGGYQPQHF. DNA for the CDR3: TGTGCCAGCAGCCAAGGACAGGGAGGATATCAGCCCCAGCATTTT.

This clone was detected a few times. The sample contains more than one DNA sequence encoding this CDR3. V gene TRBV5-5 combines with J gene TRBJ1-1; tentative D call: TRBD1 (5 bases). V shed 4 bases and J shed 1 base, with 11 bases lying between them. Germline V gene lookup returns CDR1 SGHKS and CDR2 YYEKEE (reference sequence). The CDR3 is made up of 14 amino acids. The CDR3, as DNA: TGTGCCAGCAGCCTGGTGGGGCCGAACACTGAAGCTTTCTTT. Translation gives CASSLVGPNTEAFF.

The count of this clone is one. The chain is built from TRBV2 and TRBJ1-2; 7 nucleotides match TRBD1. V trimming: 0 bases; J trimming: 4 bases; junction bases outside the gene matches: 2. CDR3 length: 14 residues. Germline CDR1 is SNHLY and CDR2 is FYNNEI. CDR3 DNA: TGTGCCAGCAGTGAAGCGTCAGGGGGCTATGGCTACACCTTC. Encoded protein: CASSEASGGYGYTF.

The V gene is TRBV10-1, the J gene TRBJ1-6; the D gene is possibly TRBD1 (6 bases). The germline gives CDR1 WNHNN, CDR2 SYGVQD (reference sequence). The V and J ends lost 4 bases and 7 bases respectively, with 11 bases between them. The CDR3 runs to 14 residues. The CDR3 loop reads CASSGGTPNSPLHF. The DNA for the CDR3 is TGCGCCAGCAGTGGAGGGACACCGAATTCACCCCTCCACTTT.

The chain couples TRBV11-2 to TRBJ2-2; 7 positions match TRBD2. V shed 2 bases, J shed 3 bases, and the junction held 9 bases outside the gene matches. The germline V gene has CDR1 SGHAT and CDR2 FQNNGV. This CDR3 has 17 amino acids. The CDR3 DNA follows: TGTGCCAGCAGCTTATATGGGGGTGCGGGGGACACCGGGGAGCTGTTTTTT. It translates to CASSLYGGAGDTGELFF.

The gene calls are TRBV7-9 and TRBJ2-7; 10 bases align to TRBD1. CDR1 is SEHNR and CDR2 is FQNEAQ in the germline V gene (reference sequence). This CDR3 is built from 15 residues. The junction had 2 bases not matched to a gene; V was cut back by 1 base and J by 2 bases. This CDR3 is CASSLGGTGAYEQYF. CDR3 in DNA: TGTGCCAGCAGCTTAGGCGGGACAGGGGCCTACGAGCAGTACTTC.

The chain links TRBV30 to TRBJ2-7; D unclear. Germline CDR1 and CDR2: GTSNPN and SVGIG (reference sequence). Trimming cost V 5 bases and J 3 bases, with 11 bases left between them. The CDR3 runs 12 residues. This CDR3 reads CAWGDNSYEQYF. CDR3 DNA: TGTGCCTGGGGCGATAACAGCTACGAGCAGTACTTC.

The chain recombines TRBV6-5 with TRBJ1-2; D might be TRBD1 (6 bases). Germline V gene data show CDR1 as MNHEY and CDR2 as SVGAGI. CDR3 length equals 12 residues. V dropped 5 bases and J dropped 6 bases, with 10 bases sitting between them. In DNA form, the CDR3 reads TGTGCCAGCAGTCCCCCAGGGGATGGCTACACCTTC. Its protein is CASSPPGDGYTF.

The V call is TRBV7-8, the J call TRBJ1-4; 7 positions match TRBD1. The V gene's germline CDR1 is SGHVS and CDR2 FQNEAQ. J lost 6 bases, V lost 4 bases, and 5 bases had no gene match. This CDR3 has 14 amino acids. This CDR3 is CASSSDRWDEKLFF. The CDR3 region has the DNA TGTGCCAGCAGCTCGGACAGGTGGGATGAAAAACTGTTTTTT.

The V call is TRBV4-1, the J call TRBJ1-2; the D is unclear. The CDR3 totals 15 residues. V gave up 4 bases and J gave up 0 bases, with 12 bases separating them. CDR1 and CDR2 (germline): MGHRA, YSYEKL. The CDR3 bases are TGCGCCAGCAGCCCCACCTCTAACCCTAACTATGGCTACACCTTC. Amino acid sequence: CASSPTSNPNYGYTF.

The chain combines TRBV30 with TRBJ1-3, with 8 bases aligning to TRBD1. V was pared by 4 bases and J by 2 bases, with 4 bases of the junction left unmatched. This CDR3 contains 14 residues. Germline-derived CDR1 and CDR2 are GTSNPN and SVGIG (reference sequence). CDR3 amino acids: CAWIPTGAGNTIYF. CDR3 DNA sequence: TGTGCCTGGATCCCGACAGGGGCTGGAAACACCATATATTTT. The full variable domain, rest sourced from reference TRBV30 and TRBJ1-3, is SQTIHQWPATLVQPVGSPLSLECTVEGTSNPNLYWYRQAAGRGLQLLFYSVGIGQISSEVPQNLSASRPQDRQFILSSKKLLLSDSGFYLCAWIPTGAGNTIYFGEGSWLTVV.

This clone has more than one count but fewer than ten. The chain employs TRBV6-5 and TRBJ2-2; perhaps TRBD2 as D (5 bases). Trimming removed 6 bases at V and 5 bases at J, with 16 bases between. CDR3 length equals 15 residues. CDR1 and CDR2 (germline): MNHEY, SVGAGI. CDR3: CASREVAPGTGELFF. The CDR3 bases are TGTGCCAGCAGGGAGGTGGCCCCGGGAACCGGGGAGCTGTTTTTT.

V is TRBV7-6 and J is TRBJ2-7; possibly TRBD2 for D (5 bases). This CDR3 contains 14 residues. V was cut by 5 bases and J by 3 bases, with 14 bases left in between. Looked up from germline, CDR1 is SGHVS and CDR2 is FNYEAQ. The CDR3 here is CASSPRTGNYEQYF. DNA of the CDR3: TGTGCCAGCAGCCCTCGGACCGGGAACTACGAGCAGTACTTC.

This CDR3 reads CASSPAQGRRDGYTF. The DNA of the CDR3 is TGTGCCAGCAGCCCCGCCCAGGGGCGAAGAGATGGCTACACCTTC. V gene TRBV7-8 combines with J gene TRBJ1-2, with a tentative D call TRBD1 (6 bases). This CDR3 is 15 amino acids long. V lost 5 bases, J lost 6 bases, and 19 bases lay in between. Germline assignment: CDR1 SGHVS and CDR2 FQNEAQ. The full variable domain, in which reference TRBV7-8 and TRBJ1-2 provide the parts outside the CDR3, is GAGVSQSPRYKVAKRGQDVALRCDPISGHVSLFWYQQALGQGPEFLTYFQNEAQLDKSGLPSDRFFAERPEGSVSTLKIQRTQQEDSAVYLCASSPAQGRRDGYTFGSGTRLTVV.

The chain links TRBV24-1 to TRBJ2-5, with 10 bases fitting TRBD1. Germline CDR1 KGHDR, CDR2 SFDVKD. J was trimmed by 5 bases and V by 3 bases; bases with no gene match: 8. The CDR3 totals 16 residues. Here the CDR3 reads CATSDPMTGGEETQYF. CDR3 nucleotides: TGTGCCACCAGTGATCCTATGACAGGGGGCGAGGAGACCCAGTACTTC.

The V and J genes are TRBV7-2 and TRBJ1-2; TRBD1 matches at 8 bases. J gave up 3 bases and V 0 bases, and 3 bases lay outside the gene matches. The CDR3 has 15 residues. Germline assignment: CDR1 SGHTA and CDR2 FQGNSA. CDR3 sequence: CASSLASTGDYGYTF. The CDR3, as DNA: TGTGCCAGCAGCTTAGCGTCGACAGGGGACTATGGCTACACCTTC.

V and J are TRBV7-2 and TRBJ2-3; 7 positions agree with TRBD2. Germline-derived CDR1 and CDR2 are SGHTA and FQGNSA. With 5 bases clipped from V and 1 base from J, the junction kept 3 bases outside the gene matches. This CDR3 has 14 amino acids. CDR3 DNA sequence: TGTGCCAGCAGCGAGGGGAGGGGCACAGATACGCAGTATTTT. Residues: CASSEGRGTDTQYF.

Here the CDR3 DNA reads TGTGCCAGCAGCTTTTCAGGGTGGGGTGTCACTGAAGCTTTCTTT. This gives the protein CASSFSGWGVTEAFF. The V call is TRBV7-2, the J call TRBJ1-1, with a tentative D call TRBD1 (5 bases). CDR3 size: 15 residues. V lost 3 bases and J 4 bases, leaving 15 bases between the germline ends. Germline CDR1 is SGHTA and CDR2 is FQGNSA. The full variable domain, completed using reference TRBV7-2 and TRBJ1-1, is GAGVSQSPSNKVTEKGKDVELRCDPISGHTALYWYRQSLGQGLEFLIYFQGNSAPDKSGLPSDRFSAERTGGSVSTLTIQRTQQEDSAVYLCASSFSGWGVTEAFFGQGTRLTVV.

The CDR3 loop reads CASTFRQGAGNTIYF. The CDR3 DNA follows: TGTGCCAGTACCTTCAGACAGGGGGCTGGAAACACCATATATTTT. This sequence joins TRBV19 and TRBJ1-3, with 9 bases fitting TRBD1. J gave up 2 bases and V 7 bases, and 6 bases lay outside the gene matches. From germline, CDR1 is LNHDA and CDR2 SQIVND (reference sequence). This CDR3 comprises 15 residues.

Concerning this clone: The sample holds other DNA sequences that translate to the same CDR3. CDR3 in DNA: TGTGCCAGCAGCTTAGTTCCCGCAACTAATGAAAAACTGTTTTTT. It translates to CASSLVPATNEKLFF. V and J are TRBV7-2 and TRBJ1-4, with D unresolved. CDR1 and CDR2 (germline): SGHTA, FQGNSA. CDR3 length: 15 amino acids. Trimming cost V 1 base and J 0 bases, with 6 bases left between them.

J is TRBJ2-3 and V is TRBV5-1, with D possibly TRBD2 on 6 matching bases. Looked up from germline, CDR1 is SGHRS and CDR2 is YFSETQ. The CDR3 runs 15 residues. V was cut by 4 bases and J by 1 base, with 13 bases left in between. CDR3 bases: TGCGCCAGCAGCCTGGGACTCCTTGGCACAGATACGCAGTATTTT. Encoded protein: CASSLGLLGTDTQYF. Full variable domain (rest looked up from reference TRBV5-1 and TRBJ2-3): KAGVTQTPRYLIKTRGQQVTLSCSPISGHRSVSWYQQTPGQGLQFLFEYFSETQRNKGNFPGRFSGRQFSNSRSEMNVSTLELGDSALYLCASSLGLLGTDTQYFGPGTRLTVL.

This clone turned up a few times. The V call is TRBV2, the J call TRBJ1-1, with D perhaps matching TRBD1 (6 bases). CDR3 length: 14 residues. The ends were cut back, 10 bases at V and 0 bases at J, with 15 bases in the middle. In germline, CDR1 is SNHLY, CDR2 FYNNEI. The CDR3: CATVWGPLNTEAFF. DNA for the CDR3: TGTGCCACCGTTTGGGGGCCACTGAACACTGAAGCTTTCTTT.

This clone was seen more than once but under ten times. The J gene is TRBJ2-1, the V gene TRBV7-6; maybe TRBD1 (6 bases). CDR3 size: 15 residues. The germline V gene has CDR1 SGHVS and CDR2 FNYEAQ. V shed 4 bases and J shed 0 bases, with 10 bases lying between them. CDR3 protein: CASSSDRFSYNEQFF. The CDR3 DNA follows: TGTGCCAGCAGCTCCGACAGGTTCTCCTACAATGAGCAGTTCTTC.

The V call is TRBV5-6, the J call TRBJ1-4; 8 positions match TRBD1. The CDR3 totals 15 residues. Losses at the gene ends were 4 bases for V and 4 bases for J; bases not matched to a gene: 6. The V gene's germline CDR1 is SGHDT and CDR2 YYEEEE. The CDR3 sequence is CASSRYRGYNEKLFF. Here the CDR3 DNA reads TGTGCCAGCAGCCGCTACAGGGGGTATAATGAAAAACTGTTTTTT.

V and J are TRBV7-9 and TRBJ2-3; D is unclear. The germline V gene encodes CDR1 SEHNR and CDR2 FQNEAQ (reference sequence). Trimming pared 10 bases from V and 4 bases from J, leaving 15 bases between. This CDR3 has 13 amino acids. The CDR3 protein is CATRLSLADTQYF. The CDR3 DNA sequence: TGTGCCACGCGACTGAGTTTGGCAGATACGCAGTATTTT.

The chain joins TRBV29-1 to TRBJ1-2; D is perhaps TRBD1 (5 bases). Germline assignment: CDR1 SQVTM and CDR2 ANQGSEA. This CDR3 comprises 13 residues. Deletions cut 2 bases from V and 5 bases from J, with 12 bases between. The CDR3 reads CSVEQQGMYGYTF. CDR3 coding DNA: TGCAGCGTTGAACAGCAGGGAATGTATGGCTACACCTTC.